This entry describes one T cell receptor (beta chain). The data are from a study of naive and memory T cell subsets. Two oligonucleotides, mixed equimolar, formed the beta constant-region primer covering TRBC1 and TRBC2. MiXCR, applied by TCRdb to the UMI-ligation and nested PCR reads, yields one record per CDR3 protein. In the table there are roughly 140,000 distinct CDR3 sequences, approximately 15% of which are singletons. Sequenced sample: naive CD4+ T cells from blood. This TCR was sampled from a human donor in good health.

CDR3 bases: TGTGCCAGCAGCTTAGGACACCTCCAATGGGCGAACACTGAAGCTTTCTTT. It specifies CASSLGHLQWANTEAFF. V usage is TRBV7-9 and J usage is TRBJ1-1, with D unclear. This CDR3 comprises 17 residues. V lost 1 base to trimming and J lost 1 base, with 16 bases between them. CDR1 is SEHNR and CDR2 is FQNEAQ in the germline V gene (reference sequence). The variable domain in full, with the rest retrieved from reference TRBV7-9 and TRBJ1-1, is DTGVSQNPRHKITKRGQNVTFRCDPISEHNRLYWYRQTLGQGPEFLTYFQNEAQLEKSRLLSDRFSAERPKGSFSTLEIQRTEQGDSAMYLCASSLGHLQWANTEAFFGQGTRLTVV.